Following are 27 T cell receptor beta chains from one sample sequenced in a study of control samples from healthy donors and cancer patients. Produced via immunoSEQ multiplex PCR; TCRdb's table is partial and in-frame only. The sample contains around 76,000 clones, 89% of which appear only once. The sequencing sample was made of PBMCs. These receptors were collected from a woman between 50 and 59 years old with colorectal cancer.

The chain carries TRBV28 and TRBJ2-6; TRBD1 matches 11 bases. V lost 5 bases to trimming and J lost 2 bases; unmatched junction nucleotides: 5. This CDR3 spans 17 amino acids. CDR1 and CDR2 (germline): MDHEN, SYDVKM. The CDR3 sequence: CASSVGQGAPGANVLTF. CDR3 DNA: TGTGCCAGCAGTGTTGGACAGGGGGCGCCTGGGGCCAACGTCCTGACTTTC.

CDR3 sequence: CASSSIGEKLFF. The CDR3, as DNA: TGTGCCAGCAGCTCGATAGGCGAAAAACTGTTTTTT. The chain uses TRBV5-5 and TRBJ1-4; D gene ambiguous. CDR1 is SGHKS, CDR2 YYEKEE, per germline (reference sequence). The CDR3 length is 12 residues. Trimming stripped 3 bases from V and 8 bases from J, with 8 bases between.

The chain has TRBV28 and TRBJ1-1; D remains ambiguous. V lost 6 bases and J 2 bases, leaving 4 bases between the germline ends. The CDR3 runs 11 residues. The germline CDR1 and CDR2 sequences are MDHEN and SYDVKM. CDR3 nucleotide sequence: TGTGCCAGCAGGCGTAACACTGAAGCTTTCTTT. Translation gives CASRRNTEAFF.

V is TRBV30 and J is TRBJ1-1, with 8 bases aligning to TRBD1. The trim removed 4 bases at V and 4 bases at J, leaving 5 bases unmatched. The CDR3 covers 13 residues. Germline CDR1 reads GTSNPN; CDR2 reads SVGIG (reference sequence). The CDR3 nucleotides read TGTGCCTGGACCACACAGGGGGGCACTGAAGCTTTCTTT. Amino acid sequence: CAWTTQGGTEAFF.

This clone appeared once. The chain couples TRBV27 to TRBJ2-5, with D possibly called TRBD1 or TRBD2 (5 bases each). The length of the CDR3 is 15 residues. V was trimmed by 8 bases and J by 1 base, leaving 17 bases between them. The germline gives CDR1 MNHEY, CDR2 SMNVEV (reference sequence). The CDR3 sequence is CASRPPGPRQETQYF. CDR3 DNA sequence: TGTGCCAGCCGCCCGCCGGGACCCCGCCAAGAGACCCAGTACTTC.

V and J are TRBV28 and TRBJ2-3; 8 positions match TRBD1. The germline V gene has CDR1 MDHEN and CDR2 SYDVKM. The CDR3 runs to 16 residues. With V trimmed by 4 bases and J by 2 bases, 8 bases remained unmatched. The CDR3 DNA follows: TGTGCCAGCAGTTCACTCAGGACAGGGCACACAGATACGCAGTATTTT. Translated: CASSSLRTGHTDTQYF.

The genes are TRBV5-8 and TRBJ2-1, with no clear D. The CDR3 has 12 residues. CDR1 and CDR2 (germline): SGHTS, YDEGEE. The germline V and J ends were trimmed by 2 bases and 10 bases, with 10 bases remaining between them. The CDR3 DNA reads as TGTGCCAGCAGCTTAACCCCGGTAGAGCAGTTCTTC. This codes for CASSLTPVEQFF.

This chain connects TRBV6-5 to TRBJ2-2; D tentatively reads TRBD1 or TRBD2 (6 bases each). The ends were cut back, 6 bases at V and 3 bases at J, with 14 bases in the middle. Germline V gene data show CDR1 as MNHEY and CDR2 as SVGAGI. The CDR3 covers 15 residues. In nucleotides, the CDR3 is TGTGCCAGCAGCCAGCCCGGGGGCGACACCGGGGAGCTGTTTTTT. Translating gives CASSQPGGDTGELFF.

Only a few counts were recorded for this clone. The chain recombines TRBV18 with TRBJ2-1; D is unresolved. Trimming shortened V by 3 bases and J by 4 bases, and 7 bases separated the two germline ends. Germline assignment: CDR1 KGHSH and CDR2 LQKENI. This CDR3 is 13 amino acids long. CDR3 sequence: CASSPVVYNEQFF. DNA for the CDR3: TGTGCCAGCTCACCGGTCGTTTACAATGAGCAGTTCTTC.

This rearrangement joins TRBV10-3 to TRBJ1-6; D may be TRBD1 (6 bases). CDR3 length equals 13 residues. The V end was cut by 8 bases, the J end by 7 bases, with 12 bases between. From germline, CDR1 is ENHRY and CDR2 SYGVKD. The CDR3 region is CAIRPGVNSPLHF. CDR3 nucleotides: TGTGCCATCCGGCCAGGGGTGAATTCACCCCTCCACTTT.

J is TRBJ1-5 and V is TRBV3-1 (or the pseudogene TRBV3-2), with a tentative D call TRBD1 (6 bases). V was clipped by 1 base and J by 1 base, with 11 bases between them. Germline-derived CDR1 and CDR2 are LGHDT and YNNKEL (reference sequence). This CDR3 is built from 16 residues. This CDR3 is CASSQGSGASNQPQHF. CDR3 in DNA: TGTGCCAGCAGCCAAGGGTCAGGGGCCAGCAATCAGCCCCAGCATTTT.

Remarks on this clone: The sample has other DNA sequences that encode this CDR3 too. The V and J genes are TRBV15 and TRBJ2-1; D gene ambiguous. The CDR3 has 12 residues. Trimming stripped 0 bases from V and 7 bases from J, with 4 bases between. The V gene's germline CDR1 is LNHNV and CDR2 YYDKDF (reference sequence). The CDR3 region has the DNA TGTGCCACCAGCAGAGATTCGAATGAGCAGTTCTTC. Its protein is CATSRDSNEQFF.

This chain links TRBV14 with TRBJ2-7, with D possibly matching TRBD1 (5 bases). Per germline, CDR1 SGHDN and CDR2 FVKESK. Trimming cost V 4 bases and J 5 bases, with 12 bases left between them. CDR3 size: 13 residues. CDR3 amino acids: CASSLSQADEQYV. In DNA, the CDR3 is TGTGCCAGCAGCCTATCACAGGCCGACGAGCAGTACGTC.

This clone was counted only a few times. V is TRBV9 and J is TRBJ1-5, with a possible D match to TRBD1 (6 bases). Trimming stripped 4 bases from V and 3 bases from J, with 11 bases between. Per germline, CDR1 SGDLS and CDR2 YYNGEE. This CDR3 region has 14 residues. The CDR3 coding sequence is TGTGCCAGCAGCCCCGGACAGAACAATCAGCCCCAGCATTTT. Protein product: CASSPGQNNQPQHF.

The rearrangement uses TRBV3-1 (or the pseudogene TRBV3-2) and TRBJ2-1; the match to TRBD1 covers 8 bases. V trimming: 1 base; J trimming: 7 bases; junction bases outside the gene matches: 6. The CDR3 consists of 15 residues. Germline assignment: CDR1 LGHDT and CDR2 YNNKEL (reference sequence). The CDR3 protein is CASSQGSGQGNEQFF. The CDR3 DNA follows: TGTGCCAGCAGCCAAGGGTCAGGACAGGGTAATGAGCAGTTCTTC.

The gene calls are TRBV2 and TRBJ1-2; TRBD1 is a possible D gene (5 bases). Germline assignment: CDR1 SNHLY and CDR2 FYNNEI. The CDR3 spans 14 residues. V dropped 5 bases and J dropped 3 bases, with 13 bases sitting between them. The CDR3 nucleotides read TGTGCCAGCAGTCGCGGGCAGGGCGACTATGGCTACACCTTC. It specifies CASSRGQGDYGYTF.

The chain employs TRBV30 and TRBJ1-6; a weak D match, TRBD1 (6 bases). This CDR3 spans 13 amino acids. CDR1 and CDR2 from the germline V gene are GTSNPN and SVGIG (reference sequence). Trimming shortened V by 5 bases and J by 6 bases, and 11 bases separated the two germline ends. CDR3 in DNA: TGTGCCTGGGGGGGGCAGTTTAATTCACCCCTCCACTTT. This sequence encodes CAWGGQFNSPLHF.

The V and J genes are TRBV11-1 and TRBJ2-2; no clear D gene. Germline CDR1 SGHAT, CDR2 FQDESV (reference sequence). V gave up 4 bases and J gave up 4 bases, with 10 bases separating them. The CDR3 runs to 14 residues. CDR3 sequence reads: CASSSPTVTGELFF. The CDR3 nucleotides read TGTGCCAGCAGCTCCCCGACGGTCACCGGGGAGCTGTTTTTT.

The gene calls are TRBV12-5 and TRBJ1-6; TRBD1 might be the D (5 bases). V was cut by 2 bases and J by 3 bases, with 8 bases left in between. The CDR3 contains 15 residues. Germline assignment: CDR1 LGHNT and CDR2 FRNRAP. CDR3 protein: CASGLYGGYNSPLHF. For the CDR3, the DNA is TGTGCTAGTGGTTTGTACGGGGGCTATAATTCACCCCTCCACTTT. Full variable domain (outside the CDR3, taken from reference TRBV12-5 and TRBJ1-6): DARVTQTPRHKVTEMGQEVTMRCQPILGHNTVFWYRQTMMQGLELLAYFRNRAPLDDSGMPKDRFSAEMPDATLATLKIQPSEPRDSAVYFCASGLYGGYNSPLHFGNGTRLTVT.

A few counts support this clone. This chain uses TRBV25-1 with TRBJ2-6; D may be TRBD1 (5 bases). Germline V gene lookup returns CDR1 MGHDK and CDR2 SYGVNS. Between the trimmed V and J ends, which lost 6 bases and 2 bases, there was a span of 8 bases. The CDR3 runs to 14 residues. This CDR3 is CASRDSTGANVLTF. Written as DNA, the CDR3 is TGTGCCAGCAGAGACAGTACTGGGGCCAACGTCCTGACTTTC.

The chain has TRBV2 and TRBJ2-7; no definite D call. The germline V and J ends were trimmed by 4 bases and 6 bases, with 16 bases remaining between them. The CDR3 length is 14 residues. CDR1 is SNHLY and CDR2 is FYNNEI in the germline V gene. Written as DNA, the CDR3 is TGTGCCAGCAGTGCCCCCCCCCGGAGCTCCGAGCAGTACGTC. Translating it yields CASSAPPRSSEQYV.

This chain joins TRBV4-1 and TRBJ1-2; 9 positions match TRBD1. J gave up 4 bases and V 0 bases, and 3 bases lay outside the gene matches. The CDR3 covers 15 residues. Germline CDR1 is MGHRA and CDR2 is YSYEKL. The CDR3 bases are TGCGCCAGCAGCCAAGAGGGGACAGGGTCCTATGGCTACACCTTC. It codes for CASSQEGTGSYGYTF.

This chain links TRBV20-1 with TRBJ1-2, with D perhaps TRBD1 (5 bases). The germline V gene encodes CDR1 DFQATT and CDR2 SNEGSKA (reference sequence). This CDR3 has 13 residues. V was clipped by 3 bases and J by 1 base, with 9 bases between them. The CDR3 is CSASPGLNYGYTF. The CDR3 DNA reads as TGCAGTGCTAGTCCAGGGCTTAACTATGGCTACACCTTC.

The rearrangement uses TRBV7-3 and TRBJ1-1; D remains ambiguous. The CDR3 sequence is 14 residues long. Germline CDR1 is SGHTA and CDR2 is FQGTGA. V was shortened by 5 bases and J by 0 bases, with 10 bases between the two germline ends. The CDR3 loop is CASSASTLNTEAFF. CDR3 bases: TGTGCCAGCAGCGCCTCCACTCTGAACACTGAAGCTTTCTTT. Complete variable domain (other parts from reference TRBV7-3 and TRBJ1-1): GAGVSQTPSNKVTEKGKYVELRCDPISGHTALYWYRQSLGQGPEFLIYFQGTGAADDSGLPNDRFFAVRPEGSVSTLKIQRTERGDSAVYLCASSASTLNTEAFFGQGTRLTVV.

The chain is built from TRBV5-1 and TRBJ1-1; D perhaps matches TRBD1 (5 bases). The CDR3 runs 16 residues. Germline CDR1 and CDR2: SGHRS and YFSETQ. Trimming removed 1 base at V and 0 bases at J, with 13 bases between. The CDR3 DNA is TGCGCCAGCAGCTTGAGGGGATGGGGCATGAACACTGAAGCTTTCTTT. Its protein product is CASSLRGWGMNTEAFF.

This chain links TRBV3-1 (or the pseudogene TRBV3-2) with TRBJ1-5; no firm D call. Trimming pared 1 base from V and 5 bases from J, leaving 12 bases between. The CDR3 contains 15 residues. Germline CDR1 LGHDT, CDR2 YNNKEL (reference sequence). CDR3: CASSQGINEHQPQHF. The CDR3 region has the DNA TGTGCCAGCAGCCAAGGCATTAACGAGCATCAGCCCCAGCATTTT.

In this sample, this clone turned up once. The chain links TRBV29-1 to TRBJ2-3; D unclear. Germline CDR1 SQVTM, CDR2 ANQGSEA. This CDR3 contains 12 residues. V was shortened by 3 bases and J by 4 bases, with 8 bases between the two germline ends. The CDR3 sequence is CSVDVSPDTQYF. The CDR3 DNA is TGCAGCGTTGATGTGTCCCCAGATACGCAGTATTTT.